The 5 T cell receptor beta chains listed next were all sequenced from one sample in a study of cytotoxic CD8 clonotypes in ibrutinib-treated CLL. TCRdb's table, derived via immunoSEQ multiplex PCR, lists solely in-frame clones and lacks some. The data contain some 70,000 clones, around nine tenths of them singletons. The sequencing here drew on PBMCs, taken after 12 months of ibrutinib treatment. The receptors were gathered from a human donor with chronic lymphocytic leukemia.

The CDR3 spells CASSEEIAGVNYNEQFF. The CDR3 DNA is TGTGCCAGCAGTGAAGAAATAGCGGGAGTTAACTACAATGAGCAGTTCTTC. The chain employs TRBV6-1 and TRBJ2-1; 9 nucleotides align to TRBD2. The junction had 7 bases not matched to a gene; V was cut back by 1 base and J by 3 bases. The CDR3 has 17 residues. CDR1 is MNHNS, CDR2 SASEGT, per germline.

The chain employs TRBV5-4 and TRBJ2-3, with 7 bases aligning to TRBD2. Trimming took 0 bases from V and 7 from J; bases not matched to a gene: 8. Germline V gene sequence: CDR1 SGHNT, CDR2 YYREEE (reference sequence). The CDR3 has 15 residues. The CDR3 sequence is CASSLGGTMTNTQYF. The CDR3, as DNA: TGTGCCAGCAGCTTGGGAGGGACTATGACTAATACGCAGTATTTT.

The chain uses TRBV19 and TRBJ2-1, with 9 nucleotides matching TRBD2. Trimming took 7 bases from V and 10 from J; bases not matched to a gene: 8. From germline, CDR1 is LNHDA and CDR2 SQIVND (reference sequence). The CDR3 sequence is 13 residues long. The CDR3 DNA reads TGTGCCAGTACCCCTAGCGGGGTAGGGGAGCAGTTCTTC. This gives the protein CASTPSGVGEQFF.

The V gene is TRBV5-6, the J gene TRBJ2-7; TRBD2 agrees at 8 bases. V lost 2 bases and J lost 3; bases outside the gene matches: 16. The CDR3 loop spans 18 amino acids. Germline CDR1 and CDR2: SGHDT and YYEEEE. CDR3 DNA: TGTGCCAGCAGCTTACGGGGGGGTTATAAACCTCTCAACTACGAGCAGTACTTC. Its translation: CASSLRGGYKPLNYEQYF.

This clone was detected only a few times. The rearrangement joins TRBV19 to TRBJ1-3, with no clear D. The CDR3 sequence is 11 residues long. Trimming took 8 bases from V and 3 from J, leaving 5 bases between them. Germline-derived CDR1 and CDR2 are LNHDA and SQIVND (reference sequence). The CDR3 region is CASGFGNTIYF. CDR3 DNA sequence: TGTGCCAGTGGGTTTGGAAACACCATATATTTT.